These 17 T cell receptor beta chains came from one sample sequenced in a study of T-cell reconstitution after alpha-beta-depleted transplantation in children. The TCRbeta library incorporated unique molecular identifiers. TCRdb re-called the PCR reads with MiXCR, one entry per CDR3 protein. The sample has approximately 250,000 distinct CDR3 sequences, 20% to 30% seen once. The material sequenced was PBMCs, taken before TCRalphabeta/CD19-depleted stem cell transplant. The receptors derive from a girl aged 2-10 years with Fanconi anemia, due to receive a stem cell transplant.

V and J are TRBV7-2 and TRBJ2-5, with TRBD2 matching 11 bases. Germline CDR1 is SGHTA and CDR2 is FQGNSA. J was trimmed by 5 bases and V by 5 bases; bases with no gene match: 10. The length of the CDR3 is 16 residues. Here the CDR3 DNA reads TGTGCCAGCAGCCCTGGACTAGCGGGTCATGGGGAGACCCAGTACTTC. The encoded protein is CASSPGLAGHGETQYF.

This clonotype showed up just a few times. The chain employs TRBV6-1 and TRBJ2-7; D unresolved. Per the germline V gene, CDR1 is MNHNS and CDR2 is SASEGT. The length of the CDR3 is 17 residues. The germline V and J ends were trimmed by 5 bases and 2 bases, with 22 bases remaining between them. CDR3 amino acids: CASSPYSSPALTYEQYF. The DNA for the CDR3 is TGTGCCAGCAGTCCATACTCATCCCCGGCACTTACCTACGAGCAGTACTTC.

CDR3 amino acids: CSARGDQYYEQYF. The DNA for the CDR3 is TGCAGTGCTAGGGGGGACCAATACTACGAGCAGTACTTC. V is TRBV20-1 and J is TRBJ2-7, with D possibly called TRBD1 or TRBD2 (5 bases each). This CDR3 region has 13 residues. V dropped 3 bases and J dropped 3 bases, with 12 bases sitting between them. Germline CDR1 DFQATT, CDR2 SNEGSKA (reference sequence).

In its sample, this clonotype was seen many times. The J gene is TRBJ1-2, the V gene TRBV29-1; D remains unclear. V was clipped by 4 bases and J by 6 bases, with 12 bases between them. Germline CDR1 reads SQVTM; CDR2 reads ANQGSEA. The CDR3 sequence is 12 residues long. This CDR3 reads CSVGEDFNGYTF. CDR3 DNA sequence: TGCAGCGTTGGGGAGGATTTCAATGGCTACACCTTC.

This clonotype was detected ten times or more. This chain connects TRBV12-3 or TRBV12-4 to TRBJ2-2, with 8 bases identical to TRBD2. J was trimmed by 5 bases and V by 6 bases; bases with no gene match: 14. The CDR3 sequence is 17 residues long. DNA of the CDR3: TGTGCCAGCAGGTTAAGGGTCGGCGGGAGGCGGACCGGGGAGCTGTTTTTT. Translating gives CASRLRVGGRRTGELFF.

CDR3 in amino acids: CASSVRGEAFF. The CDR3 nucleotides are TGCGCCAGCAGTGTACGGGGGGAAGCTTTCTTT. The chain recombines TRBV10-2 with TRBJ1-1; D may be TRBD1 (5 bases). Per germline, CDR1 WSHSY and CDR2 SAAADI. CDR3 length: 11 residues. V was clipped by 4 bases and J by 8 bases, with 8 bases between them.

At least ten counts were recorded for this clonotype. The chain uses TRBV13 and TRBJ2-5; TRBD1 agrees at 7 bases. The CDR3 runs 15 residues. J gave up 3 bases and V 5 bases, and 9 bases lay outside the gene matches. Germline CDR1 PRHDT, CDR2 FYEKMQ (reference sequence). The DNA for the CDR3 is TGTGCCAGCAGCCCAAAAGAGGGGGCGAAAGAGACCCAGTACTTC. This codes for CASSPKEGAKETQYF.

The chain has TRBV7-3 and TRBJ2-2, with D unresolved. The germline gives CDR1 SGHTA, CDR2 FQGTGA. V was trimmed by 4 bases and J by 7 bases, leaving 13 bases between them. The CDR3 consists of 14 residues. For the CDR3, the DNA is TGTGCCAGCAGCTCCGTAAGGAGTGGCGGGGAGCTGTTTTTT. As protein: CASSSVRSGGELFF.

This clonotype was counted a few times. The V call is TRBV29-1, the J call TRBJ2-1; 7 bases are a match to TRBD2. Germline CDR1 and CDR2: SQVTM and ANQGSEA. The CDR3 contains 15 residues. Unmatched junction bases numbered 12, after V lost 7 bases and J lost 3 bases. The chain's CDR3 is CSGGRALGDYNEQFF. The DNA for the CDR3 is TGCAGCGGGGGGAGGGCCTTAGGCGACTACAATGAGCAGTTCTTC.

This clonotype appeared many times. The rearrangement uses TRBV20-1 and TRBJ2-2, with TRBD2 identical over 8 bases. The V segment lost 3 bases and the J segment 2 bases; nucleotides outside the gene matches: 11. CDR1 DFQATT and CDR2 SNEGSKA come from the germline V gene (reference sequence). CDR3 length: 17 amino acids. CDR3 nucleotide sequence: TGCAGTGCTAGCAGACTAGCGCCGGGGCCAAACACCGGGGAGCTGTTTTTT. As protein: CSASRLAPGPNTGELFF.

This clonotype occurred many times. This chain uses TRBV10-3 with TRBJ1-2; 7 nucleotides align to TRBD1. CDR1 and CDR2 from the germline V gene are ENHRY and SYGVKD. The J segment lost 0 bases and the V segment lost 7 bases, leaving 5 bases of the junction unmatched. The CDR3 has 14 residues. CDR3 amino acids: CAITQGQTNYGYTF. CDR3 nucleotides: TGTGCCATCACCCAGGGACAGACTAACTATGGCTACACCTTC.

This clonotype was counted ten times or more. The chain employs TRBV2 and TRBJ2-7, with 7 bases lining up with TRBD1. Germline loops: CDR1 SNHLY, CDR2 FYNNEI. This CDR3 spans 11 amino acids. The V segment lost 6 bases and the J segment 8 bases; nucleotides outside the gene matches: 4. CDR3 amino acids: CASRVTGKQYF. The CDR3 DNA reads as TGTGCCAGCAGGGTGACAGGGAAGCAGTACTTC.

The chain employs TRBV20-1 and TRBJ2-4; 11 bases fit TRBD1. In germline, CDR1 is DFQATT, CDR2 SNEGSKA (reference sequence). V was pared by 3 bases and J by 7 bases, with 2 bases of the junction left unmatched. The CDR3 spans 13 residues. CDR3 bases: TGCAGTGCTAGCGGGACAGGGGGGAACATTCAGTACTTC. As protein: CSASGTGGNIQYF.

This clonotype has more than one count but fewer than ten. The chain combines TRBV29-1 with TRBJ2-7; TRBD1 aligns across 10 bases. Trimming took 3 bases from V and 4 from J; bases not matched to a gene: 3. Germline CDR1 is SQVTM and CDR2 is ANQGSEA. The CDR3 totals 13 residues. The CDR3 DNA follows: TGCAGCGTTGAGACGGGACAGGGGTACGAGCAGTACTTC. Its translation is CSVETGQGYEQYF.

The CDR3 bases are TGCAGTGCTAGATCGACAGGGGTTGGGGCATACAATGAGCAGTTCTTC. Translation: CSARSTGVGAYNEQFF. This sequence joins TRBV20-1 and TRBJ2-1; 8 bases match TRBD1. CDR1 and CDR2 from the germline V gene are DFQATT and SNEGSKA (reference sequence). The CDR3 is made up of 16 amino acids. Trimming at V came to 2 bases and at J to 4 bases, leaving 10 bases not matched to a gene.

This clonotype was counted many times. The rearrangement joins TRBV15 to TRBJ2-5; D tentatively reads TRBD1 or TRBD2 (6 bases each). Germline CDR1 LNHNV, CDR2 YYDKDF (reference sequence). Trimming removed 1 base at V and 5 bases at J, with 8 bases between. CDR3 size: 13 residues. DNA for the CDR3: TGTGCCACCAGCAGAGGGAGGGGGGAGACCCAGTACTTC. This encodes CATSRGRGETQYF.

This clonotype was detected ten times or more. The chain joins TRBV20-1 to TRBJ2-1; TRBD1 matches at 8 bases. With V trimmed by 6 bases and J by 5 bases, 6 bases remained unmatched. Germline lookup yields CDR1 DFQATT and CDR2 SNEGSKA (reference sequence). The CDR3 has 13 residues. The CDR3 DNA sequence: TGCAGTGCCCGGACAGGGATCGACAATGAGCAGTTCTTC. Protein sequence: CSARTGIDNEQFF.